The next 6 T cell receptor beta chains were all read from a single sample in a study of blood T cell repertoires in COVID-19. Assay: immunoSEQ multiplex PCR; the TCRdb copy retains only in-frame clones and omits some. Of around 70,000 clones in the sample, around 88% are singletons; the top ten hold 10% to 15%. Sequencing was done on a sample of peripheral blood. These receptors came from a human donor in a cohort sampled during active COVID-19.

The CDR3 here is CASSQTGGNTEAFF. DNA for the CDR3: TGTGCCAGCAGTCAGACAGGGGGGAACACTGAAGCTTTCTTT. The rearrangement joins TRBV6-5 to TRBJ1-1, with 9 bases identical to TRBD1. CDR1 and CDR2 (germline): MNHEY, SVGAGI. The V and J ends lost 5 bases and 1 base, in that order; junction bases with no gene match: 2. This CDR3 is built from 14 residues.

The DNA for the CDR3 is TGTGCCAGCAGCTTAGCAGTGACAGGGTTCGGCTACACCTTC. Translation: CASSLAVTGFGYTF. The J gene is TRBJ1-2, the V gene TRBV7-2; the match to TRBD1 covers 7 bases. Germline V CDR1 and CDR2: SGHTA, FQGNSA. With V trimmed by 0 bases and J by 8 bases, 6 bases remained unmatched. The CDR3 is 14 amino acids.

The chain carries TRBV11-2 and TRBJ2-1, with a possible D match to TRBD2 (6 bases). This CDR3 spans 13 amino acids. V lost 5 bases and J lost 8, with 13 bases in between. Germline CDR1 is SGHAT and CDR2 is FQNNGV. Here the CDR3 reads CASSRGIADEQFF. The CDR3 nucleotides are TGTGCCAGCAGCCGGGGTATAGCGGATGAGCAGTTCTTC.

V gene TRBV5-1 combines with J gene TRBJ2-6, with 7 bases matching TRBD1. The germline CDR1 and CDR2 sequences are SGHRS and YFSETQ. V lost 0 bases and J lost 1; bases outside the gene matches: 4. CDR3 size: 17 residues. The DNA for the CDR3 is TGCGCCAGCAGCTTGGGGGGACAGACTTCTGGGGCCAACGTCCTGACTTTC. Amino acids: CASSLGGQTSGANVLTF.

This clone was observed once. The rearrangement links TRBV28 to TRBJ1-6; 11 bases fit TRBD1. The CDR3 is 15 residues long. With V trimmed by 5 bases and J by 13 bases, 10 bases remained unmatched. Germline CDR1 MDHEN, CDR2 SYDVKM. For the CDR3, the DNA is TGTGCCAGCAGTATCCAAGGACAGGGGGCAGATCCCCTCCACTTT. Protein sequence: CASSIQGQGADPLHF.

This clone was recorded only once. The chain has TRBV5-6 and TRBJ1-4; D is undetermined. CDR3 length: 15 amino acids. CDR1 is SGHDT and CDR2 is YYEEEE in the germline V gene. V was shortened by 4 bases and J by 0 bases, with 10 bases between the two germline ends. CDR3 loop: CASSTVFTTNEKLFF. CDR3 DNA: TGTGCCAGCAGCACTGTGTTCACAACTAATGAAAAACTGTTTTTT.